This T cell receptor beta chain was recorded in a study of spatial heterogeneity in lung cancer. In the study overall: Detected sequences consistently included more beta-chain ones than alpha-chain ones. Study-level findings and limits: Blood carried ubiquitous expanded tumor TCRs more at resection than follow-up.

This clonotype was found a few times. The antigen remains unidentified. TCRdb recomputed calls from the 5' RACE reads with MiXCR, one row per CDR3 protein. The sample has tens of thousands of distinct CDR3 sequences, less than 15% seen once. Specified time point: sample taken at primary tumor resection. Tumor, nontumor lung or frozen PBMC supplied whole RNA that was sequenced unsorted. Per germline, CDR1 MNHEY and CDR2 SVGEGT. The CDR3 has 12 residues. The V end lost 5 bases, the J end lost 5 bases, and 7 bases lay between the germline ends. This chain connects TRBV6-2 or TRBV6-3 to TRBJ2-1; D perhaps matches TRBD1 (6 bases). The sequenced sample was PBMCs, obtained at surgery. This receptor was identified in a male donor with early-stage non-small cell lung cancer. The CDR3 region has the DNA TGTGCCAGCAGTCGGACAGACAATGAGCAGTTCTTC. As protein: CASSRTDNEQFF.